The 6 T cell receptor beta chains listed next were all sequenced from one sample in a study of T cell responses to AZD1222 COVID-19 vaccine. Only in-frame clones appear in the TCRdb table, and some are missing; sequencing was by immunoSEQ multiplex PCR. Seen here are about 140,000 clones, about nine tenths observed once, and the top ten hold roughly 4.7%. The source material was peripheral blood, sampled on day 0 of AZD1222 vaccination. These receptors all stem from an adult in good health.

This rearrangement joins TRBV6-2 or TRBV6-3 to TRBJ2-1; 9 nucleotides agree with TRBD2. Germline values: CDR1 MNHEY, CDR2 SVGEGT. The CDR3 loop spans 18 amino acids. V dropped 0 bases and J dropped 3; count of bases not matched to a gene: 9. CDR3 DNA sequence: TGTGCCAGCAGTTACTCGCAGTCCGCTAGCGGGATCTACAATGAGCAGTTCTTC. As protein: CASSYSQSASGIYNEQFF.

The gene calls are TRBV4-1 and TRBJ2-5; 7 nucleotides match TRBD1. CDR1 is MGHRA, CDR2 YSYEKL, per germline. The CDR3 spans 15 residues. J lost 5 bases, V lost 4 bases, and 10 bases had no gene match. CDR3 sequence: CASSLRQGSRETQYF. The CDR3 region has the DNA TGCGCCAGCAGCCTCCGACAGGGAAGTAGGGAGACCCAGTACTTC.

The J gene is TRBJ1-2, the V gene TRBV19, with 12 bases aligning to TRBD1. Trimming cost V 10 bases and J 7 bases; bases outside gene matches: 4. Germline CDR1 and CDR2: LNHDA and SQIVND (reference sequence). The CDR3 covers 12 residues. CDR3 protein: CATRDRGLGYTF. The DNA of the CDR3 is TGTGCCACTAGGGACAGGGGGCTTGGCTACACCTTC.

This chain joins TRBV5-4 and TRBJ1-2; 9 nucleotides line up with TRBD1. V shed 4 bases and J 2 bases; nucleotides not matched to a gene: 0. The V gene's germline CDR1 is SGHNT and CDR2 YYREEE (reference sequence). The CDR3 covers 13 residues. The CDR3 spells CASSGTGNYGYTF. CDR3 nucleotides: TGTGCCAGCAGCGGGACAGGGAACTATGGCTACACCTTC. Filled out from reference TRBV5-4 and TRBJ1-2, the complete variable domain reads ETGVTQSPTHLIKTRGQQVTLRCSSQSGHNTVSWYQQALGQGPQFIFQYYREEENGRGNFPPRFSGLQFPNYSSELNVNALELDDSALYLCASSGTGNYGYTFGSGTRLTVV.

This chain's CDR3 is CASRNRGGNYEQYF. The CDR3, as DNA: TGTGCCAGCAGGAATCGGGGGGGCAACTACGAGCAGTACTTC. The chain recombines TRBV6-5 with TRBJ2-7; TRBD2 matches at 8 bases. The germline V gene has CDR1 MNHEY and CDR2 SVGAGI. The CDR3 is 14 residues long. V dropped 6 bases and J dropped 3; count of bases not matched to a gene: 7.

V gene TRBV5-4 combines with J gene TRBJ1-2; D unclear. CDR1 and CDR2 (germline): SGHNT, YYREEE (reference sequence). V shed 4 bases and J shed 8 bases, with 15 bases lying between them. The CDR3 runs 13 residues. The CDR3 sequence is CASSPLDRVGYTF. CDR3 coding DNA: TGTGCCAGCAGCCCATTGGATCGGGTAGGCTACACCTTC.